These 25 T cell receptor beta chains originate from one sample sequenced in a study of blood T cell repertoires in COVID-19. Only in-frame clones appear in the TCRdb table, and some are missing; sequencing was by immunoSEQ multiplex PCR. This sample has 150,000 to 200,000 clones, with around four fifths found just once. Sequenced material: peripheral blood. These receptors were obtained from a woman in her twenties or thirties with acute or convalescent COVID-19.

The chain is built from TRBV28 and TRBJ1-1, with D perhaps TRBD1 (5 bases). Germline assignment: CDR1 MDHEN and CDR2 SYDVKM. The CDR3 sequence is 14 residues long. V shed 5 bases and J shed 0 bases, with 10 bases lying between them. The CDR3 protein is CASSGGIMNTEAFF. In DNA form, the CDR3 reads TGTGCCAGCAGTGGGGGGATTATGAACACTGAAGCTTTCTTT.

The chain carries TRBV5-4 and TRBJ1-1; the D is unclear. Trimming left V 0 bases short and J 0 bases short, with 6 bases between. Germline V CDR1 and CDR2: SGHNT, YYREEE (reference sequence). The CDR3 contains 14 residues. CDR3 loop: CASSLDRLNTEAFF. DNA of the CDR3: TGTGCCAGCAGCTTGGACAGATTGAACACTGAAGCTTTCTTT.

V gene TRBV19 combines with J gene TRBJ2-7; maybe TRBD1 (5 bases). The CDR3 length is 15 residues. The V end lost 1 base, the J end lost 3 bases, and 13 bases lay between the germline ends. Germline lookup yields CDR1 LNHDA and CDR2 SQIVND (reference sequence). CDR3 loop: CASSIAGQGHYEQYF. Here the CDR3 DNA reads TGTGCCAGTAGTATAGCCGGCCAGGGTCACTACGAGCAGTACTTC. The full variable domain, completed using reference TRBV19 and TRBJ2-7, is DGGITQSPKYLFRKEGQNVTLSCEQNLNHDAMYWYRQDPGQGLRLIYYSQIVNDFQKGDIAEGYSVSREKKESFPLTVTSAQKNPTAFYLCASSIAGQGHYEQYFGPGTRLTVT.

This clone was seen once. The chain combines TRBV30 with TRBJ2-2; 7 bases are shared with TRBD2. The CDR3 totals 17 residues. The germline V gene encodes CDR1 GTSNPN and CDR2 SVGIG (reference sequence). The V segment lost 0 bases and the J segment 0 bases; nucleotides outside the gene matches: 7. The CDR3 protein is CAWSVLWRGSNTGELFF. DNA of the CDR3: TGTGCCTGGAGTGTACTGTGGCGGGGGTCGAACACCGGGGAGCTGTTTTTT.

This clone was seen only a few times. The rearrangement links TRBV28 to TRBJ2-3; D remains unclear. V was trimmed by 3 bases and J by 1 base, leaving 8 bases between them. Germline V CDR1 and CDR2: MDHEN, SYDVKM. The CDR3 sequence is 14 residues long. The CDR3 region has the DNA TGTGCCAGCAGTTTTGTGGCAGGCACAGATACGCAGTATTTT. Translating gives CASSFVAGTDTQYF. The variable domain in full, with the rest retrieved from reference TRBV28 and TRBJ2-3, is DVKVTQSSRYLVKRTGEKVFLECVQDMDHENMFWYRQDPGLGLRLIYFSYDVKMKEKGDIPEGYSVSREKKERFSLILESASTNQTSMYLCASSFVAGTDTQYFGPGTRLTVL.

This clone was seen a few times. One end of the junction is discordant with germline, which a read error may explain. The genes are TRBV10-1 and TRBJ2-7, with a tentative D call TRBD2 (6 bases). CDR1 and CDR2 from the germline V gene are WNHNN and SYGVQD (reference sequence). The CDR3 is made up of 13 amino acids. The CDR3 is CASSESFRGSTSF. The CDR3 region has the DNA TGCGCCAGCAGTGAGTCGTTCCGGGGATCGACTAGCTTC.

CDR3 sequence (DNA): TGTGCCAGCAGCCAAGGGGGCACCGGCCACAATGAGCAGTTCTTC. This translates into CASSQGGTGHNEQFF. The genes are TRBV4-2 and TRBJ2-1; D perhaps matches TRBD1 (5 bases). Trimming left V 1 base short and J 5 bases short, with 12 bases between. Germline loops: CDR1 LGHNA, CDR2 YNFKEQ. This CDR3 is built from 15 residues.

The chain has TRBV5-1 and TRBJ1-2, with 8 nucleotides matching TRBD1. Germline values: CDR1 SGHRS, CDR2 YFSETQ. Trimming at V came to 4 bases and at J to 8 bases, leaving 13 bases not matched to a gene. The CDR3 is 15 residues long. For the CDR3, the DNA is TGCGCCAGCAGCCCGCTTAAGGCAGGGGGCATCGGCTACACCTTC. Translated, it gives CASSPLKAGGIGYTF.

The chain carries TRBV25-1 and TRBJ2-3, with TRBD2 as a possible D gene (6 bases). There are 17 residues in the CDR3. Germline V gene lookup returns CDR1 MGHDK and CDR2 SYGVNS. The V and J ends lost 4 bases and 0 bases respectively, with 17 bases between them. The CDR3 region is CASSAPRAGLSTDTQYF. The CDR3 DNA reads as TGTGCCAGCAGTGCCCCCAGGGCGGGGCTGAGCACAGATACGCAGTATTTT.

This chain joins TRBV6-6 and TRBJ1-2; D is unclear. The germline V gene has CDR1 MNHNY and CDR2 SVGAGI (reference sequence). There are 14 residues in the CDR3. V lost 4 bases and J lost 8, with 17 bases in between. CDR3 sequence: CASSFKGSFDGYTF. For the CDR3, the DNA is TGTGCCAGCAGTTTTAAAGGGAGTTTCGACGGCTACACCTTC.

The chain uses TRBV7-9 and TRBJ2-3; TRBD1 might be the D (6 bases). V lost 4 bases and J 3 bases, leaving 20 bases between the germline ends. The CDR3 totals 17 residues. The germline V gene encodes CDR1 SEHNR and CDR2 FQNEAQ (reference sequence). CDR3 protein: CASSSPVGGVSTDTQYF. The CDR3 DNA reads as TGTGCCAGCAGCTCCCCGGTAGGGGGTGTCAGTACAGATACGCAGTATTTT.

The chain recombines TRBV28 with TRBJ2-3; TRBD1 matches 9 bases. Germline CDR1 reads MDHEN; CDR2 reads SYDVKM. The length of the CDR3 is 15 residues. V gave up 3 bases and J gave up 3 bases; unmatched junction bases: 4. This CDR3 is CASSLGQGFTDTQYF. CDR3 in DNA: TGTGCCAGCAGTTTGGGACAGGGTTTTACAGATACGCAGTATTTT.

The chain carries TRBV9 and TRBJ1-1; TRBD1 matches at 7 bases. Germline loops: CDR1 SGDLS, CDR2 YYNGEE. With 3 bases clipped from V and 7 bases from J, the junction kept 3 bases outside the gene matches. The CDR3 length is 12 residues. The DNA of the CDR3 is TGTGCCAGCAGCGCGTGGGACAGTGAAGCTTTCTTT. Amino acids: CASSAWDSEAFF.

The chain couples TRBV28 to TRBJ1-5, with D uncertain. V lost 4 bases, J lost 5 bases, and 9 bases lay in between. The CDR3 extends over 13 amino acids. Germline V gene lookup returns CDR1 MDHEN and CDR2 SYDVKM. The CDR3 DNA follows: TGTGCCAGCAGTTACCCTCAGGATCAGCCCCAGCATTTT. Encoded protein: CASSYPQDQPQHF.

This clone was observed a single time. The chain links TRBV14 to TRBJ1-3; a weak D match, TRBD1 (6 bases). The germline V gene has CDR1 SGHDN and CDR2 FVKESK. The CDR3 consists of 16 residues. V was trimmed by 4 bases and J by 0 bases, leaving 13 bases between them. The CDR3 region is CASSRNTGRSGNTIYF. The CDR3, as DNA: TGTGCCAGCAGCCGAAATACAGGGCGCTCTGGAAACACCATATATTTT.

Turning to this clone: Relative to the germline gene, one junction end is altered; a read error may explain this. The V call is TRBV6-5, the J call TRBJ2-7; TRBD1 aligns across 9 bases. Per germline, CDR1 MNHEY and CDR2 SVGAGI. There are 14 residues in the CDR3. The CDR3 DNA sequence: TGTGCCAGCAGGACTACGGACAGGGGTCGACAAGTTGACTTC. Protein: CASRTTDRGRQVDF.

V gene TRBV5-4 combines with J gene TRBJ2-2; D is perhaps TRBD1 (7 bases). The CDR3 covers 17 residues. In germline, CDR1 is SGHNT, CDR2 YYREEE (reference sequence). The V and J ends lost 4 bases and 4 bases respectively, with 20 bases between them. CDR3 sequence reads: CASSPKGAGPLTGELFF. CDR3 nucleotides: TGTGCCAGCAGCCCCAAGGGGGCGGGGCCGCTCACCGGGGAGCTGTTTTTT.

The genes are TRBV30 and TRBJ1-2; perhaps TRBD1 as D (6 bases). This CDR3 is built from 14 residues. The V end lost 2 bases, the J end lost 11 bases, and 21 bases lay between the germline ends. Germline V gives CDR1 GTSNPN, CDR2 SVGIG (reference sequence). DNA of the CDR3: TGTGCCTGGAGTCCATGGGGTCCTCTAGGGGGTTACACCTTC. This codes for CAWSPWGPLGGYTF.

The chain is built from TRBV15 and TRBJ1-1; TRBD1 is a possible D gene (5 bases). This CDR3 is built from 15 residues. V was trimmed by 0 bases and J by 11 bases, leaving 19 bases between them. CDR1 is LNHNV and CDR2 is YYDKDF in the germline V gene (reference sequence). The DNA for the CDR3 is TGTGCCACCAGCAGAGATAGGGGCGGGAACTTAGCTGCTTTCTTT. Its translation: CATSRDRGGNLAAFF. The entire variable domain, with the rest obtained from reference TRBV15 and TRBJ1-1, is as follows: DAMVIQNPRYQVTQFGKPVTLSCSQTLNHNVMYWYQQKSSQAPKLLFHYYDKDFNNEADTPDNFQSRRPNTSFCFLDIRSPGLGDTAMYLCATSRDRGGNLAAFFGQGTRLTVV.

This sequence joins TRBV11-2 and TRBJ2-1; 8 bases align to TRBD2. V lost 3 bases, J lost 4 bases, and 8 bases stayed unmatched. The CDR3 length is 16 residues. Germline V CDR1 and CDR2: SGHAT, FQNNGV. CDR3 protein: CASSFERGGRYNEQFF. The CDR3 DNA is TGTGCCAGCAGCTTTGAACGGGGGGGGCGGTACAATGAGCAGTTCTTC.

The rearrangement links TRBV29-1 to TRBJ2-3; 8 nucleotides align to TRBD2. V lost 5 bases and J lost 0; bases outside the gene matches: 1. This CDR3 is built from 13 residues. The germline V gene encodes CDR1 SQVTM and CDR2 ANQGSEA. Here the CDR3 reads CSVRGGSTDTQYF. As DNA, the CDR3 is TGCAGCGTTCGGGGGGGAAGCACAGATACGCAGTATTTT.

The rearrangement links TRBV18 to TRBJ1-4; no reliable D call. The V gene's germline CDR1 is KGHSH and CDR2 LQKENI. The ends were cut back, 2 bases at V and 8 bases at J, with 9 bases in the middle. The CDR3 sequence is 13 residues long. The CDR3 here is CASSPFGGEKLFF. The CDR3 nucleotides are TGTGCCAGCTCACCATTTGGCGGAGAAAAACTGTTTTTT. The whole variable domain, filled in from reference TRBV18 and TRBJ1-4, reads NAGVMQNPRHLVRRRGQEARLRCSPMKGHSHVYWYRQLPEEGLKFMVYLQKENIIDESGMPKERFSAEFPKEGPSILRIQQVVRGDSAAYFCASSPFGGEKLFFGSGTQLSVL.

The J gene is TRBJ2-3, the V gene TRBV25-1, with D possibly TRBD2 on 5 matching bases. The CDR3 has 15 amino acids. Per germline, CDR1 MGHDK and CDR2 SYGVNS. V lost 5 bases and J 2 bases, leaving 14 bases between the germline ends. CDR3 residues: CASSPRTGITDTQYF. The DNA for the CDR3 is TGTGCCAGCAGTCCCCGGACGGGGATCACAGATACGCAGTATTTT. Looking up the rest from reference TRBV25-1 and TRBJ2-3 gives the full variable domain: EADIYQTPRYLVIGTGKKITLECSQTMGHDKMYWYQQDPGMELHLIHYSYGVNSTEKGDLSSESTVSRIRTEHFPLTLESARPSHTSQYLCASSPRTGITDTQYFGPGTRLTVL.

This chain connects TRBV20-1 to TRBJ1-4; 9 nucleotides agree with TRBD1. The CDR3 spans 11 residues. CDR1 and CDR2 from the germline V gene are DFQATT and SNEGSKA (reference sequence). The V gene end was trimmed by 6 bases and the J gene end by 8 bases; junction bases not matched to a gene: 1. This CDR3 is CSAGQGEKLFF. DNA for the CDR3: TGCAGTGCGGGACAGGGAGAAAAACTGTTTTTT.

The gene calls are TRBV5-1 and TRBJ1-2; possibly TRBD1 for D (6 bases). V lost 4 bases and J lost 5, with 15 bases in between. The CDR3 extends over 14 amino acids. Germline CDR1 SGHRS, CDR2 YFSETQ. The CDR3 reads CASSQSRGLYGYTF. DNA for the CDR3: TGCGCCAGCAGCCAGTCCAGGGGCCTTTATGGCTACACCTTC.